This TCR beta chain was sequenced in a study of identical twins. This clonotype showed up many times. All of the donors were Caucasians in good health. After template switching added a universal primer site, the resulting cDNA carried unique molecular identifiers. TCRdb re-called the 5' RACE reads through MiXCR, storing one row per CDR3 protein. The data contain roughly 690,000 distinct CDR3 sequences, approximately 6.1% of them singletons. The clonotype originates from a man aged 18 to 35 in good health. Material: naive T cells sorted from blood.

The CDR3, as DNA: TGTGCCATCAGCCCAAACACCGGGACAGAAGACTACGAGCAGTACTTC. Its protein is CAISPNTGTEDYEQYF. The chain couples TRBV10-3 to TRBJ2-7; 7 bases match TRBD1. Trimming cost V 6 bases and J 3 bases; bases outside gene matches: 14. Germline CDR1 reads ENHRY; CDR2 reads SYGVKD. The CDR3 has 16 amino acids.